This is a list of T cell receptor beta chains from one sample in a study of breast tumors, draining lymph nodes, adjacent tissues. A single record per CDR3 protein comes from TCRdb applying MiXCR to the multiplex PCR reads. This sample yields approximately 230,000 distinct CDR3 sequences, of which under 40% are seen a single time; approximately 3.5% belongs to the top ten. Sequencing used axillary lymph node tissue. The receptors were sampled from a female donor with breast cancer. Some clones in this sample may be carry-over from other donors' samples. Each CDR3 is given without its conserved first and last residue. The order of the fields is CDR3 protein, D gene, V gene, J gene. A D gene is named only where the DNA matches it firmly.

CDR3 protein: SASPREKSKGTDTQY
D gene: TRBD2
V gene: TRBV20-1
J gene: TRBJ2-3

CDR3 protein: ASSGLAGDTQY
D gene: TRBD2
V gene: TRBV18
J gene: TRBJ2-3

CDR3 protein: ASSLLAGQTQY
D gene: TRBD2
V gene: TRBV11-1
J gene: TRBJ2-5

CDR3 protein: ASSPGGTGLTDTQY
D gene: TRBD1
V gene: TRBV4-1
J gene: TRBJ2-3

CDR3 protein: ASSVELGGTDTQY
D gene: .
V gene: TRBV9
J gene: TRBJ2-3

CDR3 protein: AIRFQGRDTEAF
D gene: .
V gene: TRBV10-3
J gene: TRBJ1-1

CDR3 protein: ASSYDVWFVSEGGNEQF
D gene: .
V gene: TRBV6-6
J gene: TRBJ2-1

CDR3 protein: ASSIREGLETQY
D gene: .
V gene: TRBV19
J gene: TRBJ2-5

CDR3 protein: ASSSKKGGPNEKLF
D gene: .
V gene: TRBV2
J gene: TRBJ1-4

CDR3 protein: ASTLAGGRRGNEKLF
D gene: .
V gene: TRBV2
J gene: TRBJ1-4

CDR3 protein: AWSEQGEKLF
D gene: TRBD1
V gene: TRBV30
J gene: TRBJ1-4

CDR3 protein: ASSLTGNSPLH
D gene: TRBD1
V gene: TRBV12-3/TRBV12-4
J gene: TRBJ1-6

CDR3 protein: ASSQEKFPGGTLTYEQY
D gene: .
V gene: TRBV4-1
J gene: TRBJ2-7

CDR3 protein: ASNAQVNEKLF
D gene: .
V gene: TRBV7-9
J gene: TRBJ1-4

CDR3 protein: ASSETIRTEAF
D gene: .
V gene: TRBV6-5
J gene: TRBJ1-1

CDR3 protein: ASSRQGNSPLH
D gene: .
V gene: TRBV19
J gene: TRBJ1-6

CDR3 protein: ASSVTGGDTGELF
D gene: TRBD2
V gene: TRBV9
J gene: TRBJ2-2

CDR3 protein: ASSQEVLGGAGGPRNEQF
D gene: TRBD2
V gene: TRBV4-1
J gene: TRBJ2-1

CDR3 protein: ASSTGLALADGELF
D gene: TRBD2
V gene: TRBV18
J gene: TRBJ2-2

CDR3 protein: ASSLGGGRAGETQY
D gene: TRBD2
V gene: TRBV7-2
J gene: TRBJ2-5

CDR3 protein: ASTLQGAYVLT
D gene: TRBD1
V gene: TRBV6-6
J gene: TRBJ2-6

CDR3 protein: ASSQSGFPGEKLF
D gene: .
V gene: TRBV3-1
J gene: TRBJ1-4

CDR3 protein: ARPAGGNTDTQY
D gene: TRBD2
V gene: TRBV24-1
J gene: TRBJ2-3

CDR3 protein: ASSREGYTGELF
D gene: TRBD2
V gene: TRBV19
J gene: TRBJ2-2

CDR3 protein: ASSQGGGFSGELF
D gene: .
V gene: TRBV3-1
J gene: TRBJ2-2

CDR3 protein: SAPKAGELF
D gene: .
V gene: TRBV20-1
J gene: TRBJ2-2

CDR3 protein: ASRASGVQF
D gene: TRBD2
V gene: TRBV2
J gene: TRBJ2-1

CDR3 protein: ASSLDSSCYEQY
D gene: .
V gene: TRBV27
J gene: TRBJ2-7

CDR3 protein: ASSEARHSSGNTIY
D gene: .
V gene: TRBV2
J gene: TRBJ1-3

CDR3 protein: AISEGQGIANQPQH
D gene: .
V gene: TRBV10-3
J gene: TRBJ1-5

CDR3 protein: SVTQGLGSNQPQH
D gene: .
V gene: TRBV29-1
J gene: TRBJ1-5

CDR3 protein: SAQRTDQETQH
D gene: .
V gene: TRBV20-1
J gene: TRBJ1-5

CDR3 protein: SATGQPYEQY
D gene: .
V gene: TRBV20-1
J gene: TRBJ2-7

CDR3 protein: ASSVGLAGGPGETQY
D gene: TRBD2
V gene: TRBV9
J gene: TRBJ2-5

CDR3 protein: ASRALGGKLF
D gene: .
V gene: TRBV28
J gene: TRBJ1-4

CDR3 protein: ASSRGTDYEQY
D gene: TRBD1
V gene: TRBV5-6
J gene: TRBJ2-7

CDR3 protein: SARVPRTSGMDNEQF
D gene: TRBD2
V gene: TRBV20-1
J gene: TRBJ2-1

CDR3 protein: ASSDPGAGELF
D gene: .
V gene: TRBV6-4
J gene: TRBJ2-2

CDR3 protein: ASSYGTNTGTSGETQY
D gene: TRBD2
V gene: TRBV7-9
J gene: TRBJ2-5

CDR3 protein: ASSLGGRTQY
D gene: .
V gene: TRBV7-6
J gene: TRBJ2-5

CDR3 protein: SVGSYRGLAMDEQY
D gene: TRBD2
V gene: TRBV29-1
J gene: TRBJ2-7

CDR3 protein: ASSHSDGYEQF
D gene: .
V gene: TRBV6-2/TRBV6-3
J gene: TRBJ2-1

CDR3 protein: ASSPGQGPGDTIY
D gene: TRBD1
V gene: TRBV5-8
J gene: .

CDR3 protein: ASSLVGTMVGETQY
D gene: TRBD2
V gene: TRBV5-1
J gene: TRBJ2-5

CDR3 protein: SARGSQY
D gene: .
V gene: TRBV20-1
J gene: TRBJ2-5

CDR3 protein: SARDPGAGEKLF
D gene: .
V gene: TRBV20-1
J gene: TRBJ1-4